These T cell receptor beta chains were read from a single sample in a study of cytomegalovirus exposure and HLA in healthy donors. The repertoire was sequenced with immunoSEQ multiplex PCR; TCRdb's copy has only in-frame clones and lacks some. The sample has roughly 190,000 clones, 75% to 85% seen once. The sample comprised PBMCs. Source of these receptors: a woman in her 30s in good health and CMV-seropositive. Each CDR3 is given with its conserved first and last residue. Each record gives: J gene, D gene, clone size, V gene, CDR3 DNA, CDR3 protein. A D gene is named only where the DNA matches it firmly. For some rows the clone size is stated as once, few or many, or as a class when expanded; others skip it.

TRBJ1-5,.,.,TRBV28,TGTGCCAGCAGTTTAGCGGGGGCTGAGCAGCCCCAGCATTTT,CASSLAGAEQPQHF
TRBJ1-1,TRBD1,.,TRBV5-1,TGCGCCAGCAGCTTCCGGACAGGGGGCGAGACTGAAGCTTTCTTT,CASSFRTGGETEAFF
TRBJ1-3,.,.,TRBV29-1,TGCAGCGTTGACGAGGTGTCTGGAAACACCATATATTTT,CSVDEVSGNTIYF
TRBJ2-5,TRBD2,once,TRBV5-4,TGTGCCAGCAGCTTGTCAGCGGGGGGCCAAGAGACCCAGTACTTC,CASSLSAGGQETQYF
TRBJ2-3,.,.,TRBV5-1,TGCGCCAGCAGCGGCGGGACGTGGGCATCAGATACGCAGTATTTT,CASSGGTWASDTQYF
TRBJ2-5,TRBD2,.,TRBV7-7,TGTGCTAGCAGCGCCAGCCGTCAGCGGGGGTCGAAAGAGACCCAGTACTTC,CASSASRQRGSKETQYF
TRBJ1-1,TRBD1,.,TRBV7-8,TGTGCCAGCAGCCCAGTGGGACAGGGAGGGACTGAAGCTTTCTTT,CASSPVGQGGTEAFF
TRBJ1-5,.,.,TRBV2,TGTGCCAGCAGTGTAAGAGGGGGTCAGCCCCAGCATTTT,CASSVRGGQPQHF
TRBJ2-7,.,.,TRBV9,TGTGCCAGCAGCGTCGCACCCTATTACGAGCAGTACTTC,CASSVAPYYEQYF
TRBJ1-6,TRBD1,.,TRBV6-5,TGTGCCAGCAGCCAGGACAGGGCCTATAATTCACCCCTCCACTTT,CASSQDRAYNSPLHF